The clone carrying this TCR beta chain was observed once. Profiled with immunoSEQ multiplex PCR; TCRdb holds only in-frame clones, not every one. The table shows some 52,000 clones, with about 90% occurring only once. The source of the sample is a study of blood T cell repertoires in COVID-19. Trimming at V came to 4 bases and at J to 15 bases, leaving 7 bases not matched to a gene. The CDR3 has 14 amino acids. Germline V gene data show CDR1 as LGHNA and CDR2 as YSLEER. The sequence derives from a human donor with active COVID-19. The donor label of this sample is uncertain. Sequencing was performed on peripheral blood. The chain has TRBV4-3 and TRBJ2-1; 15 bases match TRBD2. CDR3 protein: CASSRGLAGGLLFF. The CDR3 region has the DNA TGCGCCAGCAGCCGCGGACTAGCGGGGGGGCTGTTGTTCTTC.